The T cell receptor (beta chain) under discussion was sequenced for a study of shared clonotypes between healthy human individuals. CDR3 length equals 15 residues. Germline CDR1 reads ENHRY; CDR2 reads SYGVKD. V was clipped by 5 bases and J by 2 bases; unmatched bases: 7. Sequenced by immunoSEQ multiplex PCR; TCRdb stores in-frame clones only, minus some. Among about 2 million clones, roughly 95% were seen once, and the ten largest hold about 1.1%. Naive CD8 cells lacked CD45RO, underwent positive selection for CCR7 and left out terminally differentiated effector memory CD45RA+ cells. This TCR came from a man between 18 and 29 years old in good health. This sequence joins TRBV10-3 and TRBJ2-5, with TRBD1 identical over 8 bases. The sequenced sample consisted of naive CD8+ T cells sorted from blood. The CDR3 loop is CAISRGQAPQETQYF. The CDR3 DNA reads TGTGCCATCAGTAGGGGACAGGCACCACAAGAGACCCAGTACTTC.